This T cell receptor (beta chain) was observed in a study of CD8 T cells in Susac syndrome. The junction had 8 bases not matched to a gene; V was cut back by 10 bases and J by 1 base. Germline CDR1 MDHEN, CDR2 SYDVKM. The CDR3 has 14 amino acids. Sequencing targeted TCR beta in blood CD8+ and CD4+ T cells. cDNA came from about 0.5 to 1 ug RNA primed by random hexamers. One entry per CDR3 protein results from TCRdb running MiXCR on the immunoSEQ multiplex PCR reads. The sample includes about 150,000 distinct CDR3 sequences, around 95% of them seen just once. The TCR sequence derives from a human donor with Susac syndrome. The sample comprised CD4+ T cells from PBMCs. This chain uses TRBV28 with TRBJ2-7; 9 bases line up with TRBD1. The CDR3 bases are TGTGCCACCAGAACGACAGGGGGTTCCTACGAGCAGTACTTC. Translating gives CATRTTGGSYEQYF.